The clone carrying this TCR beta chain was recorded only once. The source of the sample is a study of control samples from healthy donors and cancer patients. V was pared by 1 base and J by 2 bases, with 5 bases between. The CDR3 sequence is 13 residues long. The germline CDR1 and CDR2 sequences are LNHDA and SQIVND (reference sequence). The protocol was immunoSEQ multiplex PCR, while the TCRdb copy is restricted to in-frame clones and leaves out a portion. The sample has about 52,000 clones, around 95% seen once. The sequence derives from a young man in good health. V and J are TRBV19 and TRBJ2-5; no clear D gene. Sequencing input: blood. CDR3 residues: CASSIVRQETQYF. The CDR3 DNA reads TGTGCCAGTAGTATAGTGAGGCAAGAGACCCAGTACTTC.